This T cell receptor beta chain was sequenced for a study of cytomegalovirus exposure and HLA in healthy donors. Separate from the approximately 700-subject first cohort was the approximately 130-subject validation cohort, to which the donors belonged. Trimming removed 7 bases from V and 1 base from J, with 8 bases in between. CDR3 length equals 12 residues. Germline CDR1 MNHNS, CDR2 SASEGT. Notes on the study in general: There were 160 or so TCR beta chains listed as cytomegalovirus-associated.

As to this clone: Its antigen remains unknown.

The data were produced by immunoSEQ multiplex PCR, yet TCRdb's version contains in-frame clones alone and is incomplete. This table has some 86,000 clones, approximately 94% appearing once. The TCR comes from a woman aged 25 to 39 in good health and CMV-seronegative. The rearrangement joins TRBV6-1 to TRBJ2-7; D is perhaps TRBD1 (5 bases). The sequenced sample consisted of PBMCs. CDR3: CASKDNSYEQYF. DNA for the CDR3: TGTGCCAGCAAGGACAATTCCTACGAGCAGTACTTC.